This T cell receptor beta chain emerged from a study of OX40 agonist ivuxolimab in advanced cancers. Study as a whole: Partial responses were achieved by three patients, one with hepatocellular carcinoma and two with cutaneous melanoma.

Produced via immunoSEQ multiplex PCR; TCRdb's table is partial and in-frame only. Here the sample spans almost 70,000 clones, nearly 90% being singletons. The length of the CDR3 is 18 residues. The receptor's source is an adult with an advanced solid tumor such as melanoma, head and neck, liver or kidney cancer. The sequenced sample was CD4+ or CD8+ T cells sorted from blood, obtained in a trial of the OX40 agonist ivuxolimab. V usage is TRBV21-1 and J usage is TRBJ2-2. TRBV21-1 is reported as a pseudogene. The CDR3 nucleotides read TGTGCCAGCAGCTTAGGGGATCGCGGGCCCATGGGCTCCGGGGAGCTGTTTTTT. Its translation is CASSLGDRGPMGSGELFF.